The following is a TCR beta chain sequence with its context. The antigen is undetermined. These data are taken from a study of shared clonotypes between healthy human individuals. Findings and caveats of the study: Several donors held around 5% of naive CD4 clonotypes in common.

Only Caucasian adults living in Nashville, Tennessee made up the donor group. Sorted-subset replicate PCR reactions were performed with about 200 ng DNA, corresponding to some 32,000 T cell genomes. Libraries were prepared by immunoSEQ multiplex PCR; TCRdb keeps only in-frame clonotypes and omits some of them. Of 2,500,000 or so clones in the sample, approximately 94% are singletons; the top ten hold 0.36%. Sequencing input: naive CD4+ T cells from PBMCs. Subset in this sample: CD45RA+ positively selected. The sequence derives from a man aged 18 to 30 in good health. Some clones in this sample may be carry-over from other donors' samples.

This CDR3 is CASSLAIQGSAEAFF. The CDR3 region has the DNA TGCGCCAGCAGCTTGGCCATTCAGGGGAGCGCTGAAGCTTTCTTT. The chain is built from TRBV5-1 and TRBJ1-1; D is perhaps TRBD1 (6 bases). The length of the CDR3 is 15 residues. Looked up from germline, CDR1 is SGHRS and CDR2 is YFSETQ. V lost 0 bases to trimming and J lost 6 bases, with 15 bases between them.